The rows below give T cell receptor beta chains drawn from one sample of a study of T cells after yellow fever vaccination. TCRdb fed the 5' RACE reads into MiXCR, producing one record per CDR3 protein. Seen here are tens of thousands of distinct CDR3 sequences, 6% to 7.5% observed once, and the top ten hold 36%. The material sequenced was CD8+ T cells sorted from PBMCs, taken 15 days after the yellow fever booster vaccination. Receptors were obtained from a young man who received the YFV17D yellow fever vaccine. Both conserved end residues are part of each CDR3. A D gene is named only where the DNA matches it firmly. Size is stated for part of the rows, as once, few or many counts, or as a class when the clone is expanded.

many	TRBV4-3	NA	TRBJ2-1	TGCGCCAGCAGCCGCCAAGGTCGAGAGACGGGACGGTTGATCTACAATGAGCAGTTCTTC	CASSRQGRETGRLIYNEQFF
few	TRBV7-9	TRBD2	TRBJ2-7	TGTGCCAGCAGCTTAGAATCTGGACTAGCGCGCTACGAGCAGTACTTC	CASSLESGLARYEQYF
many	TRBV12-3/TRBV12-4	NA	TRBJ2-2	NA	CASSFGAGELFF
NA	TRBV5-8	NA	TRBJ2-5	TGTGCCAGCAGACCCGGGCCCCGGGAGACCCAGTACTTC	CASRPGPRETQYF
many	TRBV20-1	TRBD1	TRBJ1-6	TGCAGTGCTCCCACCCGACAGGGGGCGAGTAATTCACCCCTCCACTTT	CSAPTRQGASNSPLHF
many	TRBV11-2	TRBD1	TRBJ1-4	TGTGCCAGCAGCTCCTGGACAGATCACAGGGGTGAAAAACTGTTTTTT	CASSSWTDHRGEKLFF
many	TRBV20-1	TRBD1	TRBJ2-7	TGCAGTGCTACCCTCACACCCACACCGACAGGGGTCCCATACGAGCAGTACTTC	CSATLTPTPTGVPYEQYF
many	TRBV6-2/TRBV6-3	NA	TRBJ2-6	TGTGCCAGCAGTCCCCCCTCAGGGACTGGGGCCAACGTCCTGACTTTC	CASSPPSGTGANVLTF
many	TRBV20-1	NA	TRBJ2-7	TGCAGTGCCCGTCGACTAGACTACGAGCAGTACTTC	CSARRLDYEQYF
many	TRBV12-3/TRBV12-4	TRBD2	TRBJ2-1	TGTGCCAGCAGTTTTGGGACTAGCGGGACCCATGAGCAGTTCTTC	CASSFGTSGTHEQFF
many	TRBV24-1	NA	TRBJ1-5	TGTGCCCCGACCACCGGGGGTGGCGGAAGCAATCAGCCCCAGCATTTT	CAPTTGGGGSNQPQHF
many	TRBV4-1	TRBD1	TRBJ2-7	TGCGCCAGCAGCCAGTACGGGACAGGGAAAAGCTACGAGCAGTACTTC	CASSQYGTGKSYEQYF
many	TRBV10-3	NA	TRBJ2-7	TGTGCCACGGGACGGGGAGCCTACGAGCAGTACTTC	CATGRGAYEQYF
many	TRBV27	TRBD2	TRBJ2-1	TGTGCCAGCAGTTTAGACCAGCGGGGTTACAATGAGCAGTTCTTC	CASSLDQRGYNEQFF
many	TRBV7-3	NA	TRBJ2-1	TGTGCCAGCAGCTTATCCCCAGGGGGGGACAATGAGCAGTTCTTC	CASSLSPGGDNEQFF
NA	TRBV3-1	TRBD2	TRBJ2-1	TGTGCCAGCTCCCAAGGAAGCGGGAGAGCCACCTACAATGAGCAGTTCTTC	CASSQGSGRATYNEQFF
many	TRBV5-1	NA	TRBJ2-7	TGCGCCAGCAGCTTGGGGGATGGCGTATCCGAGCAGTACTTC	CASSLGDGVSEQYF